This T cell receptor beta chain was observed in a study of T-cell memory formation after mild COVID-19. The overall study: Most TCR clusters belonged to a single donor.

This clonotype was seen more than once but under ten times. TCRdb recomputed calls from the 5' RACE reads with MiXCR, one row per CDR3 protein. The table lists 200,000 to 250,000 distinct CDR3 sequences, over 9.5% of them singletons. Trimming took 0 bases from V and 3 from J, leaving 11 bases between them. CDR1 and CDR2 from the germline V gene are SGDLS and YYNGEE. The CDR3 sequence is 15 residues long. V gene TRBV9 combines with J gene TRBJ2-3; D not resolved. The clonotype comes from a man aged 18 to 35 who had mild COVID-19 (a few samples of this study predate the infection). Cell type and time point are not known. Sequences were obtained from PBMCs or a T cell subset sorted from them (not recorded which). This chain's CDR3 is CASSVAVIPTDTQYF. CDR3 DNA sequence: TGTGCCAGCAGCGTAGCCGTCATACCGACAGATACGCAGTATTTT.